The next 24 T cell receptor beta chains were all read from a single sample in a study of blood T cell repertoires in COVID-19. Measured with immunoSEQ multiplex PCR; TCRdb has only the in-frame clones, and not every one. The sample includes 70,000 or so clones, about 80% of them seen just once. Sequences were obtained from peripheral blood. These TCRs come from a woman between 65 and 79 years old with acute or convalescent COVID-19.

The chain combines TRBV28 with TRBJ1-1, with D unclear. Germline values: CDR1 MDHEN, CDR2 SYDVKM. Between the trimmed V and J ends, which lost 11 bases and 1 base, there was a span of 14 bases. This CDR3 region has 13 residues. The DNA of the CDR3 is TGTGCCGTCGACTTCGAGGGGAACACTGAAGCTTTCTTT. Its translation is CAVDFEGNTEAFF.

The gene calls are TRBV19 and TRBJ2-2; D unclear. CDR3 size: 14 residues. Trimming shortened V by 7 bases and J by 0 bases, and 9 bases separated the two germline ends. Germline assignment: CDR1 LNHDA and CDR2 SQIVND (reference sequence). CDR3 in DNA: TGTGCCAGTAACTTTCGATCGAACACCGGGGAGCTGTTTTTT. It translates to CASNFRSNTGELFF.

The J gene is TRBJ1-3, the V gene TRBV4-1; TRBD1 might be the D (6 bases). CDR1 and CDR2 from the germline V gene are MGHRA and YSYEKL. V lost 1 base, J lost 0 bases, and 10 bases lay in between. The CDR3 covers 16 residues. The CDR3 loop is CASSQGTVFSGNTIYF. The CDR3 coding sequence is TGCGCCAGCAGCCAAGGGACAGTCTTCTCTGGAAACACCATATATTTT.

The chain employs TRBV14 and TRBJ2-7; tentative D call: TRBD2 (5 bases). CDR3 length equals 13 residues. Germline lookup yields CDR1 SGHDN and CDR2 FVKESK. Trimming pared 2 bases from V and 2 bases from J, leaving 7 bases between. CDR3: CASSQSGTYEQYF. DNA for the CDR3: TGTGCCAGCAGCCAAAGCGGAACCTACGAGCAGTACTTC.

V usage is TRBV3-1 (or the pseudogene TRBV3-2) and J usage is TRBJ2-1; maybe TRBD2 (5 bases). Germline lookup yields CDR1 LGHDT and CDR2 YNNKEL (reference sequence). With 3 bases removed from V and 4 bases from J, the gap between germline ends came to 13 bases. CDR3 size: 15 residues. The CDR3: CASSHLGEAYNEQFF. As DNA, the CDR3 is TGTGCCAGCAGCCATCTGGGAGAGGCGTACAATGAGCAGTTCTTC.

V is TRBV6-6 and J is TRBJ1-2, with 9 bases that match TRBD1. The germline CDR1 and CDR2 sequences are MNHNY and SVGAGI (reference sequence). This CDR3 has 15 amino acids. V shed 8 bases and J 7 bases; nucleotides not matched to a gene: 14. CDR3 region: CASLASGQGSTGYTF. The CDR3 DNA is TGTGCCAGCCTAGCCTCGGGACAGGGTTCGACTGGCTACACCTTC.

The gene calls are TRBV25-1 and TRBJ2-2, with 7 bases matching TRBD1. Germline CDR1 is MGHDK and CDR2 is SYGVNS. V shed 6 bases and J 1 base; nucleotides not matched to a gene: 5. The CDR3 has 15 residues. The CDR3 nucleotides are TGTGCCAGCAGCGCGGACAGGAGGAACACCGGGGAGCTGTTTTTT. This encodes CASSADRRNTGELFF.

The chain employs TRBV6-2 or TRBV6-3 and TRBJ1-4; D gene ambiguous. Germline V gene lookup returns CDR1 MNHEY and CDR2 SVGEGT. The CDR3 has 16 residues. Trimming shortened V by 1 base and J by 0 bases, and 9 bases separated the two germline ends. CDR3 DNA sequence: TGTGCCAGCAGTTACTTAGTCGGGGCAACTAATGAAAAACTGTTTTTT. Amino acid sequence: CASSYLVGATNEKLFF.

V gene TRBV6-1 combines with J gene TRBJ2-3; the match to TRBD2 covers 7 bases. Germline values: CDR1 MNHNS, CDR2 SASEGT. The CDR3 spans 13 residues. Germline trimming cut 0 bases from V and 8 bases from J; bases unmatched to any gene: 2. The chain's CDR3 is CASSEAPSGTQYF. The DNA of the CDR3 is TGTGCCAGCAGTGAAGCGCCTAGCGGTACGCAGTATTTT.

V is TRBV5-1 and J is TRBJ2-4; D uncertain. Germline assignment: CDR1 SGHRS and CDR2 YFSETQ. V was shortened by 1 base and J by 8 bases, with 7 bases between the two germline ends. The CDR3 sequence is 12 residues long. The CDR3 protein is CASSLTGHIQYF. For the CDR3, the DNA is TGCGCCAGCAGCTTGACTGGTCACATTCAGTACTTC.

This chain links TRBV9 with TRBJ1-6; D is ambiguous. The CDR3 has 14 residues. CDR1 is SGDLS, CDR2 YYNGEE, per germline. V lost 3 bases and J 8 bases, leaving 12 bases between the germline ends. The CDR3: CASSGRLGDSPLHF. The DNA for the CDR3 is TGTGCCAGCAGCGGCCGTTTGGGAGATTCACCCCTCCACTTT.

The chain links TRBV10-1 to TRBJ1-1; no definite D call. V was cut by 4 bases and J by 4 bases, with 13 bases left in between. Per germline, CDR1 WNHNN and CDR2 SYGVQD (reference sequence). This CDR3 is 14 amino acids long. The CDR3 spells CASSALGRGTEAFF. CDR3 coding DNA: TGCGCCAGCAGTGCTTTGGGGAGAGGCACTGAAGCTTTCTTT.

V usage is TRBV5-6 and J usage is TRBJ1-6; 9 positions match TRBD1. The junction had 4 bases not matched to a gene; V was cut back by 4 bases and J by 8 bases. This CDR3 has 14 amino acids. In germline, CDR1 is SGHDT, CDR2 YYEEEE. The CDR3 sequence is CASSAGQGYSPLHF. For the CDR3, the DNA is TGTGCCAGCAGCGCGGGACAGGGATATTCACCCCTCCACTTT.

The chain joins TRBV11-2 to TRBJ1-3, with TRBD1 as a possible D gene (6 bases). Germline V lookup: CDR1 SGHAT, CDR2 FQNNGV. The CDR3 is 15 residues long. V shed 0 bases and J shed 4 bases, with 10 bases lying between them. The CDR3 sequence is CASSLDRGFGNTIYF. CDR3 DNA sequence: TGTGCCAGCAGCTTAGATAGGGGGTTCGGAAACACCATATATTTT.

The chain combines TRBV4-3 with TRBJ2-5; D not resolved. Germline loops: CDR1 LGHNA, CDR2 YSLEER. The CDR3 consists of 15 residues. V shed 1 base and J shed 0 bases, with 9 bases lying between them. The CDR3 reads CASSQVWHNQETQYF. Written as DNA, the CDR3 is TGCGCCAGCAGCCAAGTCTGGCACAACCAAGAGACCCAGTACTTC.

The CDR3 DNA follows: TGTGCCAGCAGCACCGGCCCAGGTCCGAACACTGAAGCTTTCTTT. It specifies CASSTGPGPNTEAFF. V gene TRBV13 combines with J gene TRBJ1-1; D is uncertain. The CDR3 extends over 15 amino acids. Germline CDR1 and CDR2: PRHDT and FYEKMQ (reference sequence). V shed 5 bases and J shed 1 base, with 14 bases lying between them.

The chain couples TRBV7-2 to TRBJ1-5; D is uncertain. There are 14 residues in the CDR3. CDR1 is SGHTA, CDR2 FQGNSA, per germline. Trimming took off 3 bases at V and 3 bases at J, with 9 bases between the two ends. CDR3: CASSFGGLNQPQHF. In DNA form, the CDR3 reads TGTGCCAGCAGCTTTGGCGGCCTCAATCAGCCCCAGCATTTT.

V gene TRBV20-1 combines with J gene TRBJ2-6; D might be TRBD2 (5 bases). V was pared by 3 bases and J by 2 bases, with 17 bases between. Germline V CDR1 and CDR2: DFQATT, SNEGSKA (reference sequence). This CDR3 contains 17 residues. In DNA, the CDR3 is TGCAGTGCTAGTCGGGGTGGCTTGAGTGCTGGGGCCAACGTCCTGACTTTC. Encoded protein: CSASRGGLSAGANVLTF.

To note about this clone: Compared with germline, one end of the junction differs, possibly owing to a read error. The CDR3 protein is CARSDLGGGRRAWGNIQYF. In DNA form, the CDR3 reads TGCGCCCGCAGTGACCTCGGGGGGGGGAGAAGAGCTTGGGGAAACATTCAGTACTTC. The chain joins TRBV10-2 to TRBJ2-4, with 8 positions matching TRBD2. Germline V gives CDR1 WSHSY, CDR2 SAAADI. The CDR3 covers 19 residues.

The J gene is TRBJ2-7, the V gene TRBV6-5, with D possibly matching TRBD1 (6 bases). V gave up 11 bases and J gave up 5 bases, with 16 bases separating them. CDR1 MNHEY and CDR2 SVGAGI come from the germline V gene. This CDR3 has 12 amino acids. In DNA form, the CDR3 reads TGTGCCTCCCGGGACACGGGGAACGAGCAGTACTTC. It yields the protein CASRDTGNEQYF.

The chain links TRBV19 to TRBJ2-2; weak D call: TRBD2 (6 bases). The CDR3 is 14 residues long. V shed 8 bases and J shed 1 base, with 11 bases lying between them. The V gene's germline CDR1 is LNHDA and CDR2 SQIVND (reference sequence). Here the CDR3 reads CASWMGGNTGELFF. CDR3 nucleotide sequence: TGTGCCAGTTGGATGGGAGGGAACACCGGGGAGCTGTTTTTT.

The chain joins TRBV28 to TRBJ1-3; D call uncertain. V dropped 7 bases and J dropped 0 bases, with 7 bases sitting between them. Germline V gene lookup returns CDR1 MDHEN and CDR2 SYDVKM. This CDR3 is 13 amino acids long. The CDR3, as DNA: TGTGCCAGCATGGAGATCTCTGGAAACACCATATATTTT. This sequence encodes CASMEISGNTIYF.

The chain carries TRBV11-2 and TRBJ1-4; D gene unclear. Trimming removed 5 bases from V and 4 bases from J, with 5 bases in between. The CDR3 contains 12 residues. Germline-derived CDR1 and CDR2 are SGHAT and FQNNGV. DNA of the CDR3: TGTGCCAGCAGCCCCTTTAATGAAAAACTGTTTTTT. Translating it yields CASSPFNEKLFF.

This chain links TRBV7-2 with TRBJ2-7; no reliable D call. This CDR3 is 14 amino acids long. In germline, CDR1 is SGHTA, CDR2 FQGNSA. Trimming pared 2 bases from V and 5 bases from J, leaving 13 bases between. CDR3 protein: CASSLKAQFHEQYF. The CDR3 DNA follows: TGTGCCAGCAGCTTAAAGGCACAGTTCCACGAGCAGTACTTC.